Shown below are 29 T cell receptor beta chains from a single sample sequenced in a study of STAT5B mutations in CD4+ large granular lymphocyte leukemia. Assay: immunoSEQ multiplex PCR; the TCRdb copy retains only in-frame clones and omits some. The sample yields 48,000 or so clones, roughly 72% seen once. The material sequenced was CD4+ T cells from blood buffy coats. The origin of the receptors is a human donor in good health.

The chain is built from TRBV9 and TRBJ2-3, with D perhaps given as TRBD1 or TRBD2 (6 bases each). Trimming left V 2 bases short and J 0 bases short, with 13 bases between. The CDR3 contains 16 residues. Germline values: CDR1 SGDLS, CDR2 YYNGEE. The CDR3 DNA sequence: TGTGCCAGCAGCGTCGAGGAGGGGGACAGCACAGATACGCAGTATTTT. It encodes CASSVEEGDSTDTQYF.

This clone was counted between two and nine times. The chain is built from TRBV18 and TRBJ2-7, with TRBD2 identical over 13 bases. V lost 5 bases, J lost 7 bases, and 2 bases stayed unmatched. Germline CDR1 reads KGHSH; CDR2 reads LQKENI. CDR3 length: 13 amino acids. The CDR3 sequence: CASSEGLAGEQYV. CDR3 coding DNA: TGTGCCAGCTCAGAGGGACTAGCGGGGGAGCAGTACGTC.

The genes are TRBV18 and TRBJ2-3; the match to TRBD2 covers 12 bases. V was pared by 3 bases and J by 4 bases, with 14 bases of the junction left unmatched. The germline V gene has CDR1 KGHSH and CDR2 LQKENI. This CDR3 spans 19 amino acids. The DNA for the CDR3 is TGTGCCAGCTCACCGATGGCTAGCGGGGGGGCCTCGTTATCAGATACGCAGTATTTT. Its translation is CASSPMASGGASLSDTQYF. Combining the CDR3 with reference TRBV18 and TRBJ2-3 gives the whole variable domain NAGVMQNPRHLVRRRGQEARLRCSPMKGHSHVYWYRQLPEEGLKFMVYLQKENIIDESGMPKERFSAEFPKEGPSILRIQQVVRGDSAAYFCASSPMASGGASLSDTQYFGPGTRLTVL.

V gene TRBV27 combines with J gene TRBJ1-4; perhaps TRBD1 as D (5 bases). Germline V gene data show CDR1 as MNHEY and CDR2 as SMNVEV (reference sequence). This CDR3 has 16 amino acids. The V gene lost 6 bases and the J gene lost 7 bases, with 21 bases spanning the gap. The CDR3 sequence is CASSNHRRLLGEKLFF. CDR3 sequence (DNA): TGTGCCAGCAGCAACCACAGGCGTCTACTTGGTGAAAAACTGTTTTTT.

The chain has TRBV28 and TRBJ1-2, with 9 bases matching TRBD1. The V gene end was trimmed by 0 bases and the J gene end by 8 bases; junction bases not matched to a gene: 7. The CDR3 totals 15 residues. CDR1 and CDR2 from the germline V gene are MDHEN and SYDVKM. CDR3 sequence reads: CASSLWTGTGRGYTF. In DNA form, the CDR3 reads TGTGCCAGCAGTTTATGGACCGGGACAGGGAGGGGCTACACCTTC.

The chain has TRBV7-9 and TRBJ2-1, with TRBD2 matching 9 bases. The CDR3 has 15 residues. CDR1 and CDR2 from the germline V gene are SEHNR and FQNEAQ (reference sequence). Trimming took 5 bases from V and 8 from J; bases not matched to a gene: 10. The CDR3 region has the DNA TGTGCCAGCAGCCGGGGGCGGGGGGGCTTCGATGAGCAGTTCTTC. This codes for CASSRGRGGFDEQFF.

This clone turned up a few times. The chain couples TRBV20-1 to TRBJ2-5; unclear D gene. CDR1 DFQATT and CDR2 SNEGSKA come from the germline V gene (reference sequence). V was trimmed by 3 bases and J by 5 bases, leaving 7 bases between them. This CDR3 comprises 11 residues. The CDR3 sequence is CSARHSETQYF. CDR3 nucleotide sequence: TGCAGTGCTAGGCACTCGGAGACCCAGTACTTC.

The chain is built from TRBV7-8 and TRBJ2-1; no definite D call. Germline CDR1 SGHVS, CDR2 FQNEAQ. Trimming removed 2 bases at V and 0 bases at J, with 20 bases between. The CDR3 contains 19 residues. CDR3 bases: TGTGCCAGCAGCTTAATCGGGTACCCCTTGGGCAGCTCCTACAATGAGCAGTTCTTC. It codes for CASSLIGYPLGSSYNEQFF.

The V and J genes are TRBV6-5 and TRBJ2-3; 10 positions agree with TRBD2. Germline assignment: CDR1 MNHEY and CDR2 SVGAGI. The junction had 8 bases not matched to a gene; V was cut back by 9 bases and J by 2 bases. CDR3 size: 15 residues. The CDR3 sequence: CASSRAGGFTDTQYF. CDR3 DNA: TGTGCCAGTTCTCGAGCGGGGGGGTTCACAGATACGCAGTATTTT.

The V call is TRBV6-5, the J call TRBJ1-2; 9 bases fit TRBD1. The CDR3 extends over 15 amino acids. J lost 8 bases, V lost 6 bases, and 13 bases had no gene match. CDR1 is MNHEY and CDR2 is SVGAGI in the germline V gene. The CDR3 loop is CASSGTLQGAVGYTF. CDR3 sequence (DNA): TGTGCCAGCAGCGGAACCCTACAGGGGGCGGTCGGCTACACCTTC.

This chain connects TRBV21-1 to TRBJ2-7. TRBV21-1 is recorded as a pseudogene. CDR3 size: 13 residues. The CDR3 reads CASTVKASDEQYF. The DNA for the CDR3 is TGTGCCAGCACCGTAAAGGCCTCGGACGAGCAGTACTTC.

This clone occurred a few times. The CDR3 DNA is TGTGCCTGGAGTACTTTGACTGAAGCTTTCTTT. Its protein is CAWSTLTEAFF. This chain joins TRBV30 and TRBJ1-1; D is ambiguous. Germline-derived CDR1 and CDR2 are GTSNPN and SVGIG (reference sequence). V lost 2 bases, J lost 5 bases, and 6 bases lay in between. The length of the CDR3 is 11 residues.

The V gene is TRBV27, the J gene TRBJ2-7, with 11 bases matching TRBD2. The CDR3 is 16 residues long. Germline CDR1 is MNHEY and CDR2 is SMNVEV (reference sequence). V shed 5 bases, J shed 4 bases, and the junction held 10 bases outside the gene matches. CDR3 coding DNA: TGTGCCAGCAGTCTATACACTAGCGGGGGTCTGTACGAGCAGTACTTC. Protein: CASSLYTSGGLYEQYF.

The chain couples TRBV19 to TRBJ2-2, with D possibly being TRBD2 (6 bases). Between the trimmed V and J ends, which lost 7 bases and 2 bases, there was a span of 17 bases. Germline V CDR1 and CDR2: LNHDA, SQIVND (reference sequence). This CDR3 is built from 16 residues. In DNA, the CDR3 is TGTGCCAGTACCAGAGGAGGGTTAGCAAACACCGGGGAGCTGTTTTTT. Residues: CASTRGGLANTGELFF.

The chain couples TRBV5-4 to TRBJ2-1; 14 nucleotides line up with TRBD2. In germline, CDR1 is SGHNT, CDR2 YYREEE (reference sequence). After removal of 6 bases from V and 12 bases from J, the junction contained 5 bases not matched to a gene. This CDR3 spans 13 amino acids. The CDR3 DNA is TGTGCCAGCACCGGGACTAGCGGGGGCAGGCAGTTCTTC. Protein sequence: CASTGTSGGRQFF. Variable domain in full (rest from reference TRBV5-4 and TRBJ2-1): ETGVTQSPTHLIKTRGQQVTLRCSSQSGHNTVSWYQQALGQGPQFIFQYYREEENGRGNFPPRFSGLQFPNYSSELNVNALELDDSALYLCASTGTSGGRQFFGPGTRLTVL.

CDR3 nucleotides: TGTGCCAGCAGTGAAGGTGGGGGGTCCCCCGGTGGCTACACCTTC. This codes for CASSEGGGSPGGYTF. The gene calls are TRBV6-1 and TRBJ1-2, with a tentative D call TRBD1 (5 bases). The V end lost 1 base, the J end lost 7 bases, and 16 bases lay between the germline ends. CDR1 and CDR2 from the germline V gene are MNHNS and SASEGT. CDR3 length: 15 residues.

The chain recombines TRBV7-3 with TRBJ1-5, with a possible D match to TRBD1 (6 bases). The CDR3 totals 16 residues. Trimming removed 5 bases from V and 5 bases from J, with 19 bases in between. Per germline, CDR1 SGHTA and CDR2 FQGTGA. The CDR3 is CASSHRDARRYQPQHF. Written as DNA, the CDR3 is TGTGCCAGCAGCCACAGGGACGCTAGACGTTATCAGCCCCAGCATTTT.

This chain connects TRBV6-5 to TRBJ1-5; D not certain. The CDR3 extends over 14 amino acids. Germline assignment: CDR1 MNHEY and CDR2 SVGAGI. Trimming pared 2 bases from V and 5 bases from J, leaving 10 bases between. CDR3 amino acids: CASSYGQVDQPQHF. The CDR3 coding sequence is TGTGCCAGCAGTTACGGGCAGGTGGATCAGCCCCAGCATTTT.

The V call is TRBV5-6, the J call TRBJ2-7; D is unresolved. The CDR3 consists of 14 residues. V lost 4 bases and J lost 0, with 11 bases in between. Germline CDR1 SGHDT, CDR2 YYEEEE. DNA for the CDR3: TGTGCCAGCAGCCCGGCCCCTGCCTCCTACGAGCAGTACTTC. Translated, it gives CASSPAPASYEQYF.

This clone was detected only once. V gene TRBV6-5 combines with J gene TRBJ1-1; perhaps TRBD1 as D (5 bases). Trimming cost V 4 bases and J 2 bases, with 11 bases left between them. The germline gives CDR1 MNHEY, CDR2 SVGAGI. The CDR3 is 14 residues long. CDR3 nucleotides: TGTGCCAGCAGTTTAAAACAGGTTAACACTGAAGCTTTCTTT. It translates to CASSLKQVNTEAFF.

The rearrangement links TRBV14 to TRBJ2-5; D ambiguous. Trimming left V 1 base short and J 7 bases short, with 10 bases between. In germline, CDR1 is SGHDN, CDR2 FVKESK. CDR3 length: 13 amino acids. The CDR3 DNA reads TGTGCCAGCAGCCAAGTGCGGCAGGCGACCCAGTACTTC. It specifies CASSQVRQATQYF.

This rearrangement joins TRBV7-9 to TRBJ1-5; D ambiguous. V was shortened by 6 bases and J by 2 bases, with 5 bases between the two germline ends. CDR1 is SEHNR, CDR2 FQNEAQ, per germline (reference sequence). The CDR3 contains 12 residues. As DNA, the CDR3 is TGTGCCAGCAGTTTTGGCAATCAGCCCCAGCATTTT. This codes for CASSFGNQPQHF.

The V call is TRBV5-1, the J call TRBJ1-5; D is ambiguous. Per germline, CDR1 SGHRS and CDR2 YFSETQ. CDR3 length: 15 amino acids. V lost 4 bases, J lost 0 bases, and 11 bases lay in between. Here the CDR3 DNA reads TGCGCCAGCAGCCCGGACGGATATAGCAATCAGCCCCAGCATTTT. Encoded protein: CASSPDGYSNQPQHF.

The chain has TRBV6-1 and TRBJ2-7, with unresolved D. Trimming cost V 1 base and J 3 bases, with 13 bases left between them. Per the germline V gene, CDR1 is MNHNS and CDR2 is SASEGT. This CDR3 is 15 amino acids long. The CDR3 nucleotides are TGTGCCAGCAGTGAAGTCTTTATAGGGTTCTACGAGCAGTACGTC. As protein: CASSEVFIGFYEQYV.

This chain connects TRBV7-6 to TRBJ1-1; D possibly corresponds to TRBD1 (5 bases). Looked up from germline, CDR1 is SGHVS and CDR2 is FNYEAQ. With 0 bases removed from V and 5 bases from J, the gap between germline ends came to 10 bases. CDR3 length: 14 residues. In DNA, the CDR3 is TGTGCCAGCAGCTTAGCGCGGGGGACTACTGAAGCTTTCTTT. As protein: CASSLARGTTEAFF. Full variable domain (remainder filled in from reference TRBV7-6 and TRBJ1-1): GAGVSQSPRYKVTKRGQDVALRCDPISGHVSLYWYRQALGQGPEFLTYFNYEAQQDKSGLPNDRFSAERPEGSISTLTIQRTEQRDSAMYRCASSLARGTTEAFFGQGTRLTVV.

This clone was recorded only once. The DNA for the CDR3 is TGTGCCAGTAGCCCAACCGACAGGGGGCGCGCCGAGCAGTACTTC. Residues: CASSPTDRGRAEQYF. The gene calls are TRBV19 and TRBJ2-7; 10 bases fit TRBD1. Germline V gene lookup returns CDR1 LNHDA and CDR2 SQIVND (reference sequence). The CDR3 totals 15 residues. V lost 6 bases to trimming and J lost 6 bases; unmatched junction nucleotides: 11.

This clone appeared once. V is TRBV11-2 and J is TRBJ2-3; D possibly corresponds to TRBD2 (7 bases). Germline V gene lookup returns CDR1 SGHAT and CDR2 FQNNGV. CDR3 length: 14 residues. V gave up 5 bases and J gave up 1 base, with 10 bases separating them. The CDR3 here is CASSGGAGTDTQYF. Here the CDR3 DNA reads TGTGCCAGCAGCGGGGGGGCCGGCACAGATACGCAGTATTTT.

V is TRBV29-1 and J is TRBJ1-3, with D perhaps TRBD1 (5 bases). CDR1 and CDR2 from the germline V gene are SQVTM and ANQGSEA. The ends were cut back, 0 bases at V and 1 base at J, with 10 bases in the middle. CDR3 size: 15 residues. CDR3 protein: CSVEDTGTSGNTIYF. CDR3 nucleotides: TGCAGCGTTGAAGACACCGGGACTTCTGGAAACACCATATATTTT.

The V call is TRBV4-1, the J call TRBJ2-1; TRBD2 matches 8 bases. The germline CDR1 and CDR2 sequences are MGHRA and YSYEKL. This CDR3 spans 16 amino acids. V trimming: 0 bases; J trimming: 1 base; junction bases outside the gene matches: 2. CDR3 nucleotide sequence: TGCGCCAGCAGCCAAGACGGGGGGGCGTCCTACAATGAGCAGTTCTTC. Encoded protein: CASSQDGGASYNEQFF.